This record concerns one TCR beta chain sequence. This CDR3 is built from 14 residues. Germline assignment: CDR1 MDHEN and CDR2 SYDVKM. Deletions cut 3 bases from V and 0 bases from J, with 8 bases between. The sample is drawn from a study of response to subunit inactivated influenza vaccine. TCRdb re-derived calls from the RT-PCR reads in MiXCR, one entry per CDR3 protein. The sample holds roughly 710,000 distinct CDR3 sequences, 14% seen once. This sample comprised PBMCs from blood, obtained 14 to 15 days before vaccination. The TCR originated in a man aged 50 to 59 who received an inactivated influenza vaccine. The chain joins TRBV28 to TRBJ1-2; no clear D gene. The CDR3 protein is CASSFVEANYGYTF. Written as DNA, the CDR3 is TGTGCCAGCAGTTTTGTGGAAGCTAACTATGGCTACACCTTC.